The source of this TCR beta chain is a study of T cells in localized non-small cell lung cancer. Findings and limits, study-wide: Longer overall survival was associated with a higher density of T cells in the blood. Adjacent lung had a median approximately 50 of the 100 largest tumor clones. Sequencing was restricted to one tumor region; therefore, heterogeneity remains possible. The highest T cell clonality was in uninvolved adjacent lung, above tumor.

CDR1 and CDR2 from the germline V gene are MNHGY and SAAAGT. The germline V and J ends were trimmed by 10 bases and 0 bases, with 11 bases remaining between them. There are 13 residues in the CDR3. Only a few counts were recorded for this clone. No antigen is known for it. Repertoires were generated with immunoSEQ multiplex PCR, while TCRdb's copy carries only in-frame clones and drops some. This sample has around 3,700 clones; 25% to 30% occur once, and the top ten carry approximately 15%. This specimen consisted of lung tumor tissue, obtained before any cancer treatment. The chain joins TRBV6-8 to TRBJ2-3; D call uncertain. This receptor was taken from a female donor over 55 with stage I lung adenocarcinoma. In DNA, the CDR3 is TGTGCCATCAGCCTCAGGAGCACAGATACGCAGTATTTT. Translating it yields CAISLRSTDTQYF.